Detailed here is one TCR beta chain. At one end, the junction sequence differs from germline, possibly due to a read error. Co-extracting RNA and DNA was done with roughly 18-32 mg of unsorted bulk tissue as input. cDNA specific to TCR beta was made from around 450 ng of total RNA, with a constant-region primer employed for priming. Investigators got TCR beta libraries out of three nested multiplex PCR rounds, done with slightly modified ARM-PCR. Both of the initial two PCR rounds ran for 10 cycles and employed TRBV1-TRBV30 forward primers alongside a C-beta reverse primer. TCRdb reprocessed the multiplex PCR reads via MiXCR and lists one record per CDR3 protein. The sample consists of roughly 80,000 distinct CDR3 sequences, around 75% of them appearing once. The sample originates from a study of tumor-infiltrating lymphocytes in primary liver carcinoma. The V gene's germline CDR1 is SGHDN and CDR2 FVKESK. The CDR3 consists of 14 residues.

The sequenced material came from liver tumor tissue from sampling region 4. The subset: tumor region T4, right-lateral pole. This clonotype originated in a woman aged 55 to 70 with primary liver carcinoma and hepatitis B virus infection. The chain is built from TRBV14 and TRBJ2-7; D perhaps matches TRBD2 (5 bases). The CDR3: CARSHGGYSYEQYF. The CDR3 region has the DNA TGTGCCAGAAGCCACGGCGGGTACTCCTACGAACAGTACTTC.